This TCR beta chain was identified during a study of beta chain features in type 1 diabetes. Overall study context: In age, gender and cell yields, patients were similar to healthy donors. Study conclusions and caveats: Type 1 diabetes patients showed fewer insertions and more deletions at VDJ junctions.

A note on this clone: Its matching antigen is unknown.

cDNA synthesis used the whole RNA isolate, giving expressed TCRB sequences. This table comes from immunoSEQ multiplex PCR, and its TCRdb copy is limited to in-frame clones, with some not included. The data show several thousand clones, about four fifths seen once. This CDR3 spans 15 amino acids. Sequenced material: Tregs from blood. J is TRBJ1-5 and V is TRBV12-2. TRBV12-2 is described as a pseudogene. This TCR came from a man between 18 and 29 years old in good health. CDR3 in amino acids: CASRPPRYSNQPQHF. CDR3 coding DNA: TGTGCAAGTCGCCCCCCACGCTATAGCAATCAGCCCCAGCATTTT.